A single sample gave rise to the 27 T cell receptor beta chains below, sequenced in a study of Ad26.COV2.S vaccination and SARS-CoV-2 variants. The data were produced by immunoSEQ multiplex PCR, yet TCRdb's version contains in-frame clones alone and is incomplete. Seen here are more than 400,000 clones, about 90% observed once, and the top ten hold more than 1.5%. Treatment given: around 19 received Ad26.COV2.S at low or high dose, single or two shots; 5 received placebo; per-sample allocation not given. It was on day 63 after the first vaccine or placebo injection that samples were taken. The source was peripheral blood, collected in a trial of Ad26.COV2.S vaccine versus placebo. The receptors were gathered from a person aged 18 to 65 who received the Ad26.COV2.S COVID-19 vaccine or a placebo.

This clone was detected once. The chain employs TRBV28 and TRBJ2-1, with a weak D call TRBD2 (6 bases). The CDR3 loop spans 15 amino acids. V shed 4 bases and J shed 4 bases, with 14 bases lying between them. Germline loops: CDR1 MDHEN, CDR2 SYDVKM. In DNA, the CDR3 is TGTGCCAGCAGTTACACGTGGAGGGTATACAATGAGCAGTTCTTC. Its protein is CASSYTWRVYNEQFF.

This clone was found once. V and J are TRBV6-1 and TRBJ2-5; 10 bases are shared with TRBD2. The CDR3 is made up of 14 amino acids. The V segment lost 4 bases and the J segment 5 bases; nucleotides outside the gene matches: 4. Germline loops: CDR1 MNHNS, CDR2 SASEGT. The CDR3 DNA reads as TGTGCCAGCAGTGGAGCGGGGGGGCGTGAGACCCAGTACTTC. This codes for CASSGAGGRETQYF.

V and J are TRBV4-3 and TRBJ1-2; D might be TRBD1 (5 bases). CDR1 LGHNA and CDR2 YSLEER come from the germline V gene. V lost 0 bases and J 8 bases, leaving 19 bases between the germline ends. CDR3 length: 16 residues. The CDR3 reads CASSQDLWEGNGGYTF. The CDR3 DNA follows: TGCGCCAGCAGCCAAGATCTTTGGGAGGGGAATGGGGGCTACACCTTC.

This chain uses TRBV18 with TRBJ2-2; D is perhaps TRBD2 (6 bases). The V gene lost 2 bases and the J gene lost 4 bases, with 11 bases spanning the gap. Looked up from germline, CDR1 is KGHSH and CDR2 is LQKENI. There are 15 residues in the CDR3. CDR3 coding DNA: TGTGCCAGCTCACCATTGCGGGGTAGCACCGGGGAGCTGTTTTTT. Translating gives CASSPLRGSTGELFF.

About this clone: The same CDR3 is also encoded by other DNA sequences in this sample. The rearrangement joins TRBV7-9 to TRBJ2-3; no definite D call. This CDR3 region has 12 residues. The V end was cut by 5 bases, the J end by 4 bases, with 7 bases between. Germline lookup yields CDR1 SEHNR and CDR2 FQNEAQ (reference sequence). The CDR3 sequence is CASSLSPDTQYF. CDR3 in DNA: TGTGCCAGCAGCCTAAGCCCAGATACGCAGTATTTT.

This clone has a handful of counts. The chain uses TRBV20-1 and TRBJ1-1; the D is unclear. The germline V gene encodes CDR1 DFQATT and CDR2 SNEGSKA (reference sequence). The CDR3 runs 12 residues. The V and J ends lost 3 bases and 5 bases respectively, with 10 bases between them. The CDR3 loop reads CSASSTRTEAFF. CDR3 sequence (DNA): TGCAGTGCTAGTTCCACCCGGACTGAAGCTTTCTTT.

This chain uses TRBV19 with TRBJ2-3, with D possibly being TRBD1 (6 bases). The CDR3 has 14 amino acids. Germline lookup yields CDR1 LNHDA and CDR2 SQIVND (reference sequence). V was trimmed by 5 bases and J by 4 bases, leaving 13 bases between them. The CDR3, as DNA: TGTGCCAGTAGTCCCGGACAGAAACCAGATACGCAGTATTTT. It is translated as CASSPGQKPDTQYF.

The chain uses TRBV10-3 and TRBJ2-3; TRBD2 agrees at 12 bases. The ends lost 4 bases at V and 6 bases at J; junction bases unmatched: 8. The CDR3 runs 16 residues. Germline V lookup: CDR1 ENHRY, CDR2 SYGVKD. CDR3 bases: TGTGCCATCAGTGCGTTCCTAGCGGGGGGGTCGGATACGCAGTATTTT. The encoded protein is CAISAFLAGGSDTQYF.

The V gene is TRBV7-2, the J gene TRBJ2-7; 11 bases are a match to TRBD2. The CDR3 is 14 amino acids. Looked up from germline, CDR1 is SGHTA and CDR2 is FQGNSA. J lost 7 bases, V lost 4 bases, and 6 bases had no gene match. The CDR3 DNA follows: TGTGCCAGCAGCTATAGCGGGGGGGCGTTGGAGCAGTACTTC. Translating gives CASSYSGGALEQYF.

In DNA form, the CDR3 reads TGTGCCAGCAGCCTAGAACCTAAGGGGGGAAAACTGTTTTTT. It encodes CASSLEPKGGKLFF. The rearrangement uses TRBV7-2 and TRBJ1-4; TRBD1 is a possible D gene (6 bases). The CDR3 runs to 14 residues. Germline V gives CDR1 SGHTA, CDR2 FQGNSA. The V end was cut by 5 bases, the J end by 10 bases, with 17 bases between.

The V call is TRBV11-2, the J call TRBJ1-2, with TRBD1 matching 10 bases. The CDR3 length is 16 residues. Unmatched junction bases numbered 14, after V lost 5 bases and J lost 8 bases. CDR1 is SGHAT, CDR2 FQNNGV, per germline. This CDR3 reads CASSPNRDRGFRGYTF. CDR3 in DNA: TGTGCCAGCAGCCCGAACCGGGACAGGGGTTTTAGGGGCTACACCTTC.

Comments on this clone: The sample has other DNA sequences that encode this CDR3 too. This chain links TRBV19 with TRBJ2-7, with D perhaps matching TRBD1 (5 bases). The germline V gene has CDR1 LNHDA and CDR2 SQIVND (reference sequence). The CDR3 is 13 residues long. V gave up 3 bases and J gave up 1 base, with 7 bases separating them. The CDR3 DNA follows: TGTGCCAGTAGTATTCAGGGATCCTACGAGCAGTACTTC. Translating gives CASSIQGSYEQYF.

The rearrangement joins TRBV9 to TRBJ1-1, with TRBD1 as a possible D gene (5 bases). Germline CDR1 and CDR2: SGDLS and YYNGEE. The V end lost 4 bases, the J end lost 0 bases, and 10 bases lay between the germline ends. The CDR3 runs 14 residues. CDR3 coding DNA: TGTGCCAGCAGCCCAGGGTGGGTGAACACTGAAGCTTTCTTT. Protein sequence: CASSPGWVNTEAFF.

The chain couples TRBV29-1 to TRBJ2-7; weak D call: TRBD1 (5 bases). V was shortened by 2 bases and J by 4 bases, with 15 bases between the two germline ends. CDR3 size: 14 residues. Per the germline V gene, CDR1 is SQVTM and CDR2 is ANQGSEA. In DNA form, the CDR3 reads TGCAGCGTTGAATTGGGGTGGGGCGGTTACGAGCAGTACTTC. Protein product: CSVELGWGGYEQYF.

V usage is TRBV5-4 and J usage is TRBJ2-1; the D gene is possibly TRBD1 (5 bases). This CDR3 spans 14 amino acids. V lost 6 bases to trimming and J lost 5 bases, with 15 bases between them. Germline CDR1 SGHNT, CDR2 YYREEE (reference sequence). The CDR3 bases are TGTGCCAGCAACCAAGGGGCGCCGAACAATGAGCAGTTCTTC. Its protein product is CASNQGAPNNEQFF.

The J gene is TRBJ2-5, the V gene TRBV28, with 7 positions matching TRBD1. There are 14 residues in the CDR3. J lost 2 bases, V lost 4 bases, and 4 bases had no gene match. Germline V CDR1 and CDR2: MDHEN, SYDVKM. The CDR3 sequence: CASSSPGQQETQYF. CDR3 sequence (DNA): TGTGCCAGCAGTTCCCCGGGACAGCAAGAGACCCAGTACTTC.

V and J are TRBV28 and TRBJ2-2; TRBD2 aligns across 7 bases. V lost 5 bases and J lost 2; bases outside the gene matches: 14. The CDR3 has 18 amino acids. Germline CDR1 MDHEN, CDR2 SYDVKM. As DNA, the CDR3 is TGTGCCAGCAGTCCCCGGCTTGGGCGGGGGAAAAACACCGGGGAGCTGTTTTTT. Amino acid sequence: CASSPRLGRGKNTGELFF.

V and J are TRBV18 and TRBJ1-3; D call uncertain. The germline V and J ends were trimmed by 3 bases and 0 bases, with 15 bases remaining between them. The CDR3 runs to 17 residues. From germline, CDR1 is KGHSH and CDR2 LQKENI. This chain's CDR3 is CASSPLGITSSGNTIYF. CDR3 bases: TGTGCCAGCTCACCCCTTGGCATAACCTCCTCTGGAAACACCATATATTTT.

The chain employs TRBV2 and TRBJ1-1; D is possibly TRBD1 (6 bases). Germline V lookup: CDR1 SNHLY, CDR2 FYNNEI. The CDR3 covers 14 residues. The ends were cut back, 5 bases at V and 0 bases at J, with 10 bases in the middle. The CDR3 sequence: CASSPGHLNTEAFF. Here the CDR3 DNA reads TGTGCCAGCAGTCCGGGACACCTGAACACTGAAGCTTTCTTT.

The chain carries TRBV10-3 and TRBJ1-1; D is uncertain. Trimming took off 0 bases at V and 12 bases at J, with 14 bases between the two ends. The CDR3 has 13 residues. Germline V lookup: CDR1 ENHRY, CDR2 SYGVKD. The CDR3 here is CAISESLKFRTFF. CDR3 nucleotides: TGTGCCATCAGTGAGTCCCTGAAGTTTAGGACTTTCTTT.

The V and J genes are TRBV6-2 or TRBV6-3 and TRBJ1-3; D perhaps matches TRBD1 (5 bases). Germline lookup yields CDR1 MNHEY and CDR2 SVGEGT. V shed 5 bases and J shed 2 bases, with 7 bases lying between them. The CDR3 has 13 residues. CDR3 region: CASSRGPGNTIYF. The CDR3 DNA follows: TGTGCCAGCAGTCGGGGCCCTGGAAACACCATATATTTT.

The gene calls are TRBV18 and TRBJ1-3; possible D gene TRBD1, 5 bases. Trimming pared 4 bases from V and 6 bases from J, leaving 13 bases between. Per germline, CDR1 KGHSH and CDR2 LQKENI. The CDR3 extends over 14 amino acids. The CDR3 DNA is TGTGCCAGCTCACTCGACCGGGGACTAAACACCATATATTTT. As protein: CASSLDRGLNTIYF.

The rearrangement joins TRBV4-1 to TRBJ1-3; a possible D gene is TRBD1 (6 bases). The CDR3 sequence is 14 residues long. The V gene's germline CDR1 is MGHRA and CDR2 YSYEKL. V was cut by 6 bases and J by 3 bases, with 12 bases left in between. CDR3 loop: CASRSGEGGNTIYF. The CDR3 nucleotides read TGCGCCAGCAGATCAGGGGAGGGTGGAAACACCATATATTTT.

The chain links TRBV7-9 to TRBJ1-4, with 10 bases that match TRBD1. This CDR3 contains 15 residues. Germline trimming cut 4 bases from V and 5 bases from J; bases unmatched to any gene: 4. CDR1 is SEHNR and CDR2 is FQNEAQ in the germline V gene (reference sequence). CDR3 sequence reads: CASSSDRGLNEKLFF. The CDR3 nucleotides read TGTGCCAGCAGCTCTGACAGGGGGCTGAATGAAAAACTGTTTTTT.

The chain employs TRBV6-1 and TRBJ1-4, with D possibly TRBD1 on 6 matching bases. The V gene's germline CDR1 is MNHNS and CDR2 SASEGT. The V gene lost 2 bases and the J gene lost 3 bases, with 13 bases spanning the gap. This CDR3 region has 16 residues. CDR3 sequence reads: CASSETGHRANEKLFF. CDR3 DNA: TGTGCCAGCAGTGAAACGGGACACAGGGCTAATGAAAAACTGTTTTTT.

The chain is built from TRBV7-9 and TRBJ2-1; 8 nucleotides align to TRBD1. CDR3 length: 16 amino acids. The trim removed 4 bases at V and 4 bases at J, leaving 9 bases unmatched. Germline CDR1 SEHNR, CDR2 FQNEAQ (reference sequence). CDR3 nucleotide sequence: TGTGCCAGCAGCTCGTTCCAGGGGGCGGCTTACAATGAGCAGTTCTTC. It specifies CASSSFQGAAYNEQFF.

The CDR3 DNA sequence: TGTGCCAGCAGCGTTCGACTAGCGGGCACAGATACGCAGTATTTT. This translates into CASSVRLAGTDTQYF. The chain employs TRBV9 and TRBJ2-3; 9 positions match TRBD2. The V segment lost 2 bases and the J segment 1 base; nucleotides outside the gene matches: 2. The CDR3 runs to 15 residues. Per germline, CDR1 SGDLS and CDR2 YYNGEE. The full variable domain, in which reference TRBV9 and TRBJ2-3 provide the parts outside the CDR3, is DSGVTQTPKHLITATGQRVTLRCSPRSGDLSVYWYQQSLDQGLQFLIQYYNGEERAKGNILERFSAQQFPDLHSELNLSSLELGDSALYFCASSVRLAGTDTQYFGPGTRLTVL.